Sequencing of this T cell receptor beta chain was carried out in a study of response to subunit inactivated influenza vaccine. Study-wide points: Few additional T cells are recruited per seasonal influenza vaccination, authors suggested.

TCRdb re-derived calls from the RT-PCR reads in MiXCR, one entry per CDR3 protein. In the table there are 290,000 or so distinct CDR3 sequences, around 22% of which are singletons. At least ten counts were recorded for this clonotype. Antigen: not known. The V gene lost 0 bases and the J gene lost 0 bases, with 6 bases spanning the gap. Looked up from germline, CDR1 is SGHDT and CDR2 is YYEEEE. This CDR3 is built from 15 residues. The sample was PBMCs from blood, taken around 22 months after vaccination. The chain joins TRBV5-6 to TRBJ2-2; D uncertain. This TCR was recovered from a man in his fifties or sixties who received an inactivated influenza vaccine. DNA for the CDR3: TGTGCCAGCAGCTTGGGCGGAACGAACACCGGGGAGCTGTTTTTT. Protein sequence: CASSLGGTNTGELFF.